This T cell receptor (beta chain) was sequenced in a study of blood T cell repertoires in COVID-19. V was cut by 9 bases and J by 5 bases, with 16 bases left in between. The germline V gene encodes CDR1 MDHEN and CDR2 SYDVKM. The CDR3 length is 13 residues. In the original processing: Nucleated cell number was recorded as an estimate derived from reference gene primer amplification. The assay was immunoSEQ multiplex PCR, and TCRdb's table has in-frame clones only and misses some. For V, J and clone size, that table is used; D and trimming come from the DNA. The repertoire has 150,000 to 200,000 clones, roughly 87% of them found once; the top ten carry 7.6%. Seattle researchers signed up patients amid active infection and tracked them longitudinally.

What was sequenced was peripheral blood. The TCR was taken from a woman in her sixties or seventies with COVID-19, enrolled during active disease. V gene TRBV28 combines with J gene TRBJ1-2; possibly TRBD1 for D (6 bases). CDR3 nucleotides: TGTGCCAGTACGGGACATCGGGTTTATGGCTACACCTTC. Translation: CASTGHRVYGYTF.